A single sample is the source of the 25 T cell receptor beta chains below, sequenced in a study of CXCR3-negative and CXCR3-positive naive CD8 T cells. The study made its TRB cDNA libraries by 5' RACE, adding UMI labels. Each CDR3 protein gets one entry in TCRdb, which reprocessed the 5' RACE reads and gives no DNA. The sample is made up of around 140,000 distinct CDR3 sequences, and the top ten hold 0.45% to 0.6% of it. Sequences were obtained from naive CXCR3- CD8+ T cells from blood. Subset meaning: CD45RO-CCR7+CD27+CD95- naive CD8+ T cells lacking CXCR3 (TNR3-). Receptors were obtained from a human donor in good health. Some clones in this sample may be carry-over from other donors' samples.

This chain connects TRBV27 to TRBJ2-1; TCRdb picks TRBD2, but there is no DNA to check that call. CDR1 and CDR2 (germline): MNHEY, SMNVEV (reference sequence). This CDR3 has 16 amino acids. CDR3 sequence reads: CASSFSPLAGLNEQFF.

The rearrangement links TRBV7-7 to TRBJ2-1; TCRdb names TRBD1, which stays unverified in the absence of DNA. The CDR3 is 18 amino acids. Germline V lookup: CDR1 SSHAT, CDR2 FNYEAQ (reference sequence). The CDR3 protein is CASSSSGGAVGSYNEQFF.

This chain joins TRBV4-2 and TRBJ2-2; without DNA, the TCRdb call of TRBD1 cannot be checked. This CDR3 contains 19 residues. Per germline, CDR1 LGHNA and CDR2 YNFKEQ. CDR3 sequence: CASSQGGGSGPTPSGELFF.

The chain recombines TRBV7-9 with TRBJ1-4. This CDR3 spans 15 amino acids. CDR1 is SEHNR and CDR2 is FQNEAQ in the germline V gene (reference sequence). The CDR3 sequence is CASSPGTLLGEKLFF.

The V gene is TRBV19, the J gene TRBJ1-1; as DNA is missing, the TRBD1 call by TCRdb cannot be tested. The germline gives CDR1 LNHDA, CDR2 SQIVND (reference sequence). CDR3 length: 11 amino acids. The CDR3: CARDRGDEAFF.

The chain has TRBV28 and TRBJ2-6; absent DNA, TCRdb's TRBD2 call cannot be checked. CDR3 length equals 16 residues. Germline lookup yields CDR1 MDHEN and CDR2 SYDVKM. The CDR3 sequence is CASNRGRTSGANVLTF. Based on the CDR3 plus reference TRBV28 and TRBJ2-6, the full variable domain is DVKVTQSSRYLVKRTGEKVFLECVQDMDHENMFWYRQDPGLGLRLIYFSYDVKMKEKGDIPEGYSVSREKKERFSLILESASTNQTSMYLCASNRGRTSGANVLTFGAGSRLTVL.

The chain uses TRBV12-3 or TRBV12-4 and TRBJ1-1; TCRdb reports TRBD1, a call that lacks DNA to check it against. This CDR3 is built from 13 residues. CDR3 protein: CASRGPVNTEAFF.

The chain couples TRBV23-1 to TRBJ2-4; TCRdb selects TRBD1, and the lack of DNA leaves this call unchecked. TRBV23-1 is placed among ORFs of uncertain function. This CDR3 has 16 residues. The CDR3 protein is CASSYRTAGFGNIQYF.

CDR3: CATSREGKAIEQYF. The chain carries TRBV15 and TRBJ2-7. This CDR3 is 14 amino acids long. Germline assignment: CDR1 LNHNV and CDR2 YYDKDF (reference sequence).

V gene TRBV6-5 combines with J gene TRBJ2-1. Germline V CDR1 and CDR2: MNHEY, SVGAGI. CDR3 length equals 15 residues. CDR3 amino acids: CASSTQPSSYNEQFF.

The chain couples TRBV5-5 to TRBJ1-1; the TCRdb call, TRBD1, lacks DNA for checking. The CDR3 consists of 14 residues. CDR1 SGHKS and CDR2 YYEKEE come from the germline V gene (reference sequence). This CDR3 is CASSFGQGNTEAFF. The full variable domain, in which reference TRBV5-5 and TRBJ1-1 provide the parts outside the CDR3, is DAGVTQSPTHLIKTRGQQVTLRCSPISGHKSVSWYQQVLGQGPQFIFQYYEKEERGRGNFPDRFSARQFPNYSSELNVNALLLGDSALYLCASSFGQGNTEAFFGQGTRLTVV.

V gene TRBV28 combines with J gene TRBJ2-7; the TCRdb D gene call, TRBD2, has no DNA to confirm it. Germline V gives CDR1 MDHEN, CDR2 SYDVKM. The CDR3 is 17 amino acids. CDR3 loop: CASSTRLAARSSYEQYF. The entire variable domain, with the rest obtained from reference TRBV28 and TRBJ2-7, is as follows: DVKVTQSSRYLVKRTGEKVFLECVQDMDHENMFWYRQDPGLGLRLIYFSYDVKMKEKGDIPEGYSVSREKKERFSLILESASTNQTSMYLCASSTRLAARSSYEQYFGPGTRLTVT.

V is TRBV29-1 and J is TRBJ2-2; TCRdb calls TRBD1, which cannot be checked without DNA. This CDR3 spans 13 amino acids. Germline V gene lookup returns CDR1 SQVTM and CDR2 ANQGSEA. The CDR3 is CSVDTGETGELFF.

V usage is TRBV28 and J usage is TRBJ2-7; the TRBD2 assignment by TCRdb is unverifiable without DNA. CDR3 length equals 18 residues. CDR1 and CDR2 (germline): MDHEN, SYDVKM. The CDR3 sequence: CASSQPGTSGGQGYEQYF.

This chain joins TRBV12-3 or TRBV12-4 and TRBJ2-2; TCRdb's D call, TRBD1, is unchecked because there is no DNA. The length of the CDR3 is 13 residues. The CDR3 reads CASRPGRTGELFF.

The V gene is TRBV29-1, the J gene TRBJ2-7; TCRdb indicates TRBD1, and absent DNA this call remains unverified. This CDR3 contains 13 residues. Looked up from germline, CDR1 is SQVTM and CDR2 is ANQGSEA. The CDR3: CSVESGQGHEQYF.

This rearrangement joins TRBV4-2 to TRBJ2-4; TCRdb calls TRBD2, which cannot be checked without DNA. CDR1 is LGHNA and CDR2 is YNFKEQ in the germline V gene. This CDR3 region has 15 residues. CDR3 residues: CASSQEGGLDLIQYF.

The genes are TRBV4-1 and TRBJ2-1; no DNA is available, so the TRBD2 call from TCRdb remains unchecked. CDR1 MGHRA and CDR2 YSYEKL come from the germline V gene. The CDR3 covers 15 residues. The CDR3 sequence: CASSQGSGGANEQFF.

This chain uses TRBV11-2 with TRBJ2-7. From germline, CDR1 is SGHAT and CDR2 FQNNGV. The CDR3 covers 14 residues. This CDR3 reads CASSLDPGPYEQYF.

The chain employs TRBV7-7 and TRBJ2-7; TCRdb lists TRBD1, though no DNA is available to test this call. The CDR3 contains 15 residues. The germline V gene encodes CDR1 SSHAT and CDR2 FNYEAQ (reference sequence). CDR3 amino acids: CASSLHYGGGDEQYF.

The chain recombines TRBV7-2 with TRBJ2-1; lacking DNA, the TRBD2 call made by TCRdb goes unchecked. The germline gives CDR1 SGHTA, CDR2 FQGNSA. The CDR3 is 16 residues long. The CDR3 protein is CASSLGGTSGGNEQFF.

V usage is TRBV29-1 and J usage is TRBJ2-7; TCRdb gives TRBD1 as the D gene, but with no DNA this cannot be confirmed. Per the germline V gene, CDR1 is SQVTM and CDR2 is ANQGSEA. The CDR3 runs to 13 residues. The CDR3 here is CSVEQGYLYEQYF.

The chain is built from TRBV7-9 and TRBJ1-4; TCRdb calls TRBD1, which cannot be checked without DNA. The germline V gene encodes CDR1 SEHNR and CDR2 FQNEAQ (reference sequence). CDR3 size: 13 residues. This CDR3 reads CASSLQGVEKLFF.

The chain is built from TRBV5-1 and TRBJ2-3; TCRdb designates TRBD2, a call that cannot be tested without DNA. This CDR3 is 18 amino acids long. Germline V CDR1 and CDR2: SGHRS, YFSETQ. The CDR3 spells CASSYGLAGAYSTDTQYF.

The chain recombines TRBV7-9 with TRBJ1-2; TCRdb lists TRBD1, though no DNA is available to test this call. CDR3 length: 15 amino acids. Germline V lookup: CDR1 SEHNR, CDR2 FQNEAQ (reference sequence). Here the CDR3 reads CASSLASGDVYGYTF.